What follows describes a single TCR beta chain. These data come from a study of T cell changes during pregnancy in multiple sclerosis. Sequencing used immunoSEQ multiplex PCR; TCRdb keeps in-frame clones, though not all of them. The sample lists 45,000 to 60,000 clones; more than 80% were seen once. This CDR3 has 10 amino acids. This chain connects TRBV21-1 to TRBJ2-7; the table's D gene call, TRBD1, was not cross checked with the DNA. TRBV21-1 counts as a pseudogene. Specimen: CD4+ T cells from peripheral blood mononuclear cells, collected before pregnancy. This receptor was identified in a female donor with multiple sclerosis, enrolled in a pregnancy study. The CDR3 DNA reads TGTGCCAGCAGCGAGGACAAGCAGTACTTC. Translation gives CASSEDKQYF.